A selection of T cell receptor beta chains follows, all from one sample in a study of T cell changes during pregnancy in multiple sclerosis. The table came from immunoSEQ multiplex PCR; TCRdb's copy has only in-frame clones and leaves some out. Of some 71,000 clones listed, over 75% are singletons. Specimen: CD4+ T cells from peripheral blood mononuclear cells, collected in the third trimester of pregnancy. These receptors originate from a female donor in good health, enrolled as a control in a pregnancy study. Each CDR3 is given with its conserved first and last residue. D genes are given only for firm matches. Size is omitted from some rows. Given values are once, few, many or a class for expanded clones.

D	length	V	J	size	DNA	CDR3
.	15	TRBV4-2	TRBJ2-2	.	TGTGCCAGCAGCCAGGGCGGGGCCAACACCGGGGAGCTGTTTTTT	CASSQGGANTGELFF
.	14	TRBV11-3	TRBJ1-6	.	TGTGCCAGCAGCTTATACGGGAGCAATTCACCCCTCCACTTT	CASSLYGSNSPLHF
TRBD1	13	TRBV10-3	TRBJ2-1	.	TGTGCCATCAGGTCCGGGACAGACAATGAGCAGTTCTTC	CAIRSGTDNEQFF
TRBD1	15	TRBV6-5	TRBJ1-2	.	TGTGCCAGCAGTTACCAAACGGACAGGGGCTATGGCTACACCTTC	CASSYQTDRGYGYTF
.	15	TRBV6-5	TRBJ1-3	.	TGTGCCAGCAGCCAGGACAGTGGGCCTGGAAACACCATATATTTT	CASSQDSGPGNTIYF
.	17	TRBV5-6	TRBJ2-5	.	TGTGCCAGCAGCTTGTTTTTAACTGGGGCAGTCCAAGAGACCCAGTACTTC	CASSLFLTGAVQETQYF
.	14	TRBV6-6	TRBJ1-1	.	TGTGCCAGCACTCTAAGCGGGGGGAACACTGAAGCTTTCTTT	CASTLSGGNTEAFF
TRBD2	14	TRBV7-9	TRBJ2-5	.	TGTGCCAGCAGCCAGACTAGCGGCCAAGAGACCCAGTACTTC	CASSQTSGQETQYF
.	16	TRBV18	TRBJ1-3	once	TGTGCCAGCTCACCTCCATTAGTTAACTCTGGAAACACCATATATTTT	CASSPPLVNSGNTIYF
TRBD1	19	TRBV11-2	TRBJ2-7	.	TGTGCCAGCAGCTTAGATAGGTACCCGGGGACAGGGGTTACCTACGAGCAGTACTTC	CASSLDRYPGTGVTYEQYF
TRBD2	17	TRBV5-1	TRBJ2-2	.	TGCGCCAGCAGCCCCCGGACTAGCGGGGGGGCCGGCGGGGAGCTGTTTTTT	CASSPRTSGGAGGELFF
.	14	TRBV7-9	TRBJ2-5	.	TGTGCCAGCAGCTTAGGGCGGCTCCAAGAGACCCAGTACTTC	CASSLGRLQETQYF
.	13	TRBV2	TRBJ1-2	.	TGTGCCAGCGGATTGATGGGGGCCTATGGCTACACCTTC	CASGLMGAYGYTF
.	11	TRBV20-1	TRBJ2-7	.	TGCAGCGTCCGACTAGCCTACGAGCAGTACTTC	CSVRLAYEQYF
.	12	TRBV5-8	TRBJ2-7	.	TGTGCCAGCAGCTTCGACAGGTACGAGCAGTACTTC	CASSFDRYEQYF
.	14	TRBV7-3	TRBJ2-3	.	TGTGCCAGCAGCTTACAGTCGAGCACAGATACGCAGTATTTT	CASSLQSSTDTQYF
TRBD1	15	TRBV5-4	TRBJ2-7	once	TGTGCCAGCAGCTCCCGGGACAGGGACAACTACGAGCAGTACTTC	CASSSRDRDNYEQYF
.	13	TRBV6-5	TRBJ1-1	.	TGTGCCAGCAGTGCGGCAGCGAACACTGAAGCTTTCTTT	CASSAAANTEAFF
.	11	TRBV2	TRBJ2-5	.	TGTGCCAGCAGTACGGAGAGGGCCCAGTACTTC	CASSTERAQYF
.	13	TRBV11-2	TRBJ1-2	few	TGTGCCAGCAGCCCCAGCAGGGAGGTCCCTGCCACCTTC	CASSPSREVPATF
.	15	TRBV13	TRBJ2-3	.	TGTGCCAGCAGCTTAGCGGGGAGTAGCACAGATACGCAGTATTTT	CASSLAGSSTDTQYF
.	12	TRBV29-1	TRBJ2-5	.	TGCAGCGTTAAGGACAGTCAAGAGACCCAGTACTTC	CSVKDSQETQYF
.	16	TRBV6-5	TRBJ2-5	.	TGTGCCAGCAGTTACGGATCCGGGACTCGAGTGGAGACCCAGTACTTC	CASSYGSGTRVETQYF
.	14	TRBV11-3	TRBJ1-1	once	TGTGCCAGCAGCCCTAACAGGGAGAAGACTGAAGCTTTCTTT	CASSPNREKTEAFF
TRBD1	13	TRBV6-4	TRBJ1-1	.	TGTGCCAGCGCGCACCGGACAGGGACTGAAGCTTTCTTT	CASAHRTGTEAFF
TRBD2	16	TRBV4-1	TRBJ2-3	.	TGCGCCAGCAGCCAAGTGGGCGGGGGGGCCGCAGATACGCAGTATTTT	CASSQVGGGAADTQYF
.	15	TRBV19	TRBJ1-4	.	TGTGCCAGTAGTATAATCCTAGATGGTTATCGAAAACTGTTTTTT	CASSIILDGYRKLFF
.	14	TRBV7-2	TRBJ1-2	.	TGTGCCAGCAGCTTAGCATGGGAGGACTATGGCTACACCTTC	CASSLAWEDYGYTF
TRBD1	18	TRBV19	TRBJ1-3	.	TGTGCCAGTAGCCGACAGACAGGGGGCTTCGGTTCTGGAAACACCATATATTTT	CASSRQTGGFGSGNTIYF
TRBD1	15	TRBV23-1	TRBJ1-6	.	TGCGCCAGCAGTCCCACCGACAGGGGTGGCTCACCCCTCCACTTT	CASSPTDRGGSPLHF
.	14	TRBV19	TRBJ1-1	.	TGTGCCAGTATGAGTGGCGGGGTAAACACTGAAGCTTTCTTT	CASMSGGVNTEAFF
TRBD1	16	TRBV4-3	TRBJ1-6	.	TGCGCCAGCAGCCAGACAGGGGGCTCCTATAATTCACCCCTCCACTTT	CASSQTGGSYNSPLHF
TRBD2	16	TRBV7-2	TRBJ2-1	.	TGTGCCAGCAGCTTAGCGAACCTAATCGGGGGGATTGAGCAGTTCTTC	CASSLANLIGGIEQFF
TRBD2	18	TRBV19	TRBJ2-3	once	TGTGCCAGTAAAGATAGCGGGGGGGGATTTCGAAGCACAGATACGCAGTATTTT	CASKDSGGGFRSTDTQYF
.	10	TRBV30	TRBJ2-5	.	TGTGCCTGGAGTCGAGAGACCCAGTACTTC	CAWSRETQYF
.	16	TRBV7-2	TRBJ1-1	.	TGTGCCAGCAGCTTAGCGGGGCTGGGAGGGAACACTGAAGCTTTCTTT	CASSLAGLGGNTEAFF
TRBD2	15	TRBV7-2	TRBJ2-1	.	TGTGCCAGCACCCCTCCAGCGGGGGCCTACAATGAGCAGTTCTTC	CASTPPAGAYNEQFF
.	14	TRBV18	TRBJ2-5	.	TGTGCCGGACAAGGGTCCAGCGTGCAAGAGACCCAGTACTTC	CAGQGSSVQETQYF
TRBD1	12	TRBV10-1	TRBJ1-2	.	TGCGCCAGCAACGACAGGGGGAATGGCTACACCTTC	CASNDRGNGYTF
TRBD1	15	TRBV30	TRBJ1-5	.	TGTGCCTGGACGGCAGGGGGCCATAGCAATCAGCCCCAGCATTTT	CAWTAGGHSNQPQHF
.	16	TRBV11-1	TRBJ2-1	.	TGTGCCAGCAGCTTAGATGGAGGGGACTCCTACAATGAGCAGTTCTTC	CASSLDGGDSYNEQFF